A single sample is the source of the 23 T cell receptor beta chains below, sequenced in a study of cytotoxic CD8 clonotypes in ibrutinib-treated CLL. TCRdb's table, derived via immunoSEQ multiplex PCR, lists solely in-frame clones and lacks some. The sample gives more than 70,000 clones, roughly 77% of which show up once; about 4.4% is in the top ten. Sample: PBMCs, taken after 12 months of ibrutinib treatment. The receptors originated from a human donor with chronic lymphocytic leukemia.

V usage is TRBV5-5 and J usage is TRBJ1-2; unclear D gene. This CDR3 comprises 12 residues. V lost 2 bases, J lost 4 bases, and 6 bases lay in between. CDR1 is SGHKS, CDR2 YYEKEE, per germline (reference sequence). The CDR3 DNA is TGTGCCAGCAGCTTAGAGGGCTATGGCTACACCTTC. Amino acids: CASSLEGYGYTF.

The J gene is TRBJ2-3, the V gene TRBV7-6; tentative D call: TRBD2 (7 bases). CDR3 length: 16 residues. Trimming took 5 bases from V and 4 from J, leaving 19 bases between them. The germline V gene has CDR1 SGHVS and CDR2 FNYEAQ. The CDR3 sequence: CASSPNGGGLPDTQYF. CDR3 coding DNA: TGTGCCAGCAGCCCAAATGGGGGGGGCCTCCCAGATACGCAGTATTTT.

The chain joins TRBV29-1 to TRBJ2-7; TRBD1 matches at 12 bases. The CDR3 runs to 16 residues. Germline values: CDR1 SQVTM, CDR2 ANQGSEA. The V gene end was trimmed by 3 bases and the J gene end by 6 bases; junction bases not matched to a gene: 12. CDR3 nucleotides: TGCAGCGTTGAGCCCTGGGCGGGGACAGGGGGCTCCGAGCAGTACTTC. Its protein is CSVEPWAGTGGSEQYF.

This chain connects TRBV15 to TRBJ2-3; 7 positions agree with TRBD1. After removal of 2 bases from V and 4 bases from J, the junction contained 6 bases not matched to a gene. This CDR3 spans 15 amino acids. Germline assignment: CDR1 LNHNV and CDR2 YYDKDF (reference sequence). CDR3 amino acids: CATSRSRQGSDTQYF. The CDR3 DNA sequence: TGTGCCACCAGCAGAAGCAGACAGGGATCAGATACGCAGTATTTT.

The genes are TRBV10-2 and TRBJ2-2; D possibly matches TRBD1 or TRBD2 (7 bases each). Between the trimmed V and J ends, which lost 6 bases and 4 bases, there was a span of 24 bases. The CDR3 extends over 18 amino acids. Germline assignment: CDR1 WSHSY and CDR2 SAAADI. The CDR3 loop reads CASSPTGWEGGSTGELFF. As DNA, the CDR3 is TGCGCCAGCAGCCCGACAGGGTGGGAGGGAGGAAGCACCGGGGAGCTGTTTTTT.

The chain joins TRBV7-2 to TRBJ2-5; unclear D gene. The germline V and J ends were trimmed by 1 base and 0 bases, with 6 bases remaining between them. The CDR3 length is 14 residues. Germline V gene sequence: CDR1 SGHTA, CDR2 FQGNSA. CDR3 in amino acids: CASSLGPHQETQYF. Written as DNA, the CDR3 is TGTGCCAGCAGCTTAGGGCCCCACCAAGAGACCCAGTACTTC.

The table lists this clone with a few counts. The chain has TRBV11-2 and TRBJ1-6, with D uncertain. The length of the CDR3 is 13 residues. Germline CDR1 is SGHAT and CDR2 is FQNNGV. V lost 10 bases and J lost 5, with 12 bases in between. CDR3 DNA sequence: TGTGCCACCCACCAGACTCATAATTCACCCCTCCACTTT. As protein: CATHQTHNSPLHF.

The rearrangement joins TRBV7-9 to TRBJ2-7; 11 bases are a match to TRBD1. The CDR3 length is 15 residues. With 0 bases clipped from V and 5 bases from J, the junction kept 3 bases outside the gene matches. CDR1 is SEHNR, CDR2 FQNEAQ, per germline (reference sequence). CDR3 in DNA: TGTGCCAGCAGCTTAGCGGGGACAGGGGGGCACGAGCAGTACTTC. Translating gives CASSLAGTGGHEQYF. Based on the CDR3 plus reference TRBV7-9 and TRBJ2-7, the full variable domain is DTGVSQNPRHKITKRGQNVTFRCDPISEHNRLYWYRQTLGQGPEFLTYFQNEAQLEKSRLLSDRFSAERPKGSFSTLEIQRTEQGDSAMYLCASSLAGTGGHEQYFGPGTRLTVT.

This rearrangement joins TRBV19 to TRBJ2-5, with D perhaps assigned TRBD1 or TRBD2 (5 bases each). The CDR3 spans 13 residues. Between the trimmed V and J ends, which lost 5 bases and 7 bases, there was a span of 14 bases. Germline V lookup: CDR1 LNHDA, CDR2 SQIVND (reference sequence). The CDR3 region has the DNA TGTGCCAGTAGTCAGCCGGGGCTGGGGACCCAGTACTTC. This translates into CASSQPGLGTQYF.

This clone is deemed medium-sized. The rearrangement uses TRBV2 and TRBJ2-3; D is unclear. CDR1 and CDR2 from the germline V gene are SNHLY and FYNNEI. V gave up 3 bases and J gave up 2 bases, with 6 bases separating them. This CDR3 has 13 amino acids. The CDR3 coding sequence is TGTGCCAGCAGTGATGGGGTCACAGATACGCAGTATTTT. Translated, it gives CASSDGVTDTQYF. Together with reference TRBV2 and TRBJ2-3, the CDR3 gives the full variable domain: EPEVTQTPSHQVTQMGQEVILRCVPISNHLYFYWYRQILGQKVEFLVSFYNNEISEKSEIFDDQFSVERPDGSNFTLKIRSTKLEDSAMYFCASSDGVTDTQYFGPGTRLTVL.

This clone was counted once. The chain employs TRBV7-6 and TRBJ2-7; 11 bases line up with TRBD1. Germline assignment: CDR1 SGHVS and CDR2 FNYEAQ. The CDR3 sequence is 17 residues long. V lost 4 bases to trimming and J lost 5 bases; unmatched junction nucleotides: 13. This CDR3 reads CASSSRGQGAILHEQYF. The CDR3 bases are TGTGCCAGCAGCTCCCGAGGACAGGGGGCGATCCTCCACGAGCAGTACTTC.

This rearrangement joins TRBV5-1 to TRBJ2-3; possible D gene TRBD1, 6 bases. The CDR3 sequence is 15 residues long. CDR1 is SGHRS and CDR2 is YFSETQ in the germline V gene. The ends were cut back, 0 bases at V and 5 bases at J, with 13 bases in the middle. CDR3 in DNA: TGCGCCAGCAGCTTGGGGCAGGGGAACGGAGATACGCAGTATTTT. Protein sequence: CASSLGQGNGDTQYF.

This clone was observed a few times. This chain links TRBV6-6 with TRBJ2-1, with a tentative D call TRBD1 (5 bases). V was cut by 4 bases and J by 9 bases, with 13 bases left in between. The CDR3 consists of 13 residues. In germline, CDR1 is MNHNY, CDR2 SVGAGI (reference sequence). The CDR3 DNA is TGTGCCAGCAGTTGGGGTAGGGGCGGTGAGCAGTTCTTC. Translating it yields CASSWGRGGEQFF.

This rearrangement joins TRBV7-2 to TRBJ2-7, with D possibly matching TRBD2 (6 bases). The CDR3 spans 14 residues. CDR1 SGHTA and CDR2 FQGNSA come from the germline V gene. V was cut by 5 bases and J by 2 bases, with 13 bases left in between. The chain's CDR3 is CASSTPSVTYEQYF. The DNA of the CDR3 is TGTGCCAGCAGCACCCCTAGCGTGACCTACGAGCAGTACTTC.

The chain recombines TRBV28 with TRBJ1-5, with D unresolved. CDR1 MDHEN and CDR2 SYDVKM come from the germline V gene. CDR3 length equals 17 residues. V lost 6 bases, J lost 2 bases, and 20 bases lay in between. The CDR3 spells CASSPSQWGGRNQPQHF. In DNA form, the CDR3 reads TGTGCCAGCAGCCCCAGTCAGTGGGGTGGCCGCAATCAGCCCCAGCATTTT.

The genes are TRBV19 and TRBJ1-2; no reliable D call. V was trimmed by 10 bases and J by 8 bases, leaving 20 bases between them. Per the germline V gene, CDR1 is LNHDA and CDR2 is SQIVND (reference sequence). This CDR3 is 13 amino acids long. The DNA of the CDR3 is TGTGCCACCAGACCAGTGGGGATCGGGGGCTACACCTTC. Protein sequence: CATRPVGIGGYTF.

V and J are TRBV5-1 and TRBJ1-2; D perhaps matches TRBD1 (5 bases). The V and J ends lost 2 bases and 8 bases respectively, with 10 bases between them. The CDR3 loop spans 12 amino acids. Germline CDR1 SGHRS, CDR2 YFSETQ. The CDR3 loop reads CASSFGASGYTF. Written as DNA, the CDR3 is TGCGCCAGCAGCTTTGGGGCCTCAGGCTACACCTTC.

The V and J genes are TRBV4-3 and TRBJ1-1; D may be TRBD1 (6 bases). CDR1 is LGHNA, CDR2 YSLEER, per germline. V lost 0 bases and J lost 5, with 13 bases in between. The CDR3 loop spans 15 amino acids. In DNA form, the CDR3 reads TGCGCCAGCAGCCAAGAGGCCGGGGGCGGTACTGAAGCTTTCTTT. It codes for CASSQEAGGGTEAFF.

This CDR3 is CASRGDSNYGYTF. The CDR3 DNA reads as TGTGCCAGCCGGGGGGACAGCAACTATGGCTACACCTTC. The chain joins TRBV18 to TRBJ1-2; 7 bases line up with TRBD1. Germline assignment: CDR1 KGHSH and CDR2 LQKENI. The CDR3 runs to 13 residues. The V and J ends lost 8 bases and 2 bases, in that order; junction bases with no gene match: 5.

This clone was recorded once. The genes are TRBV7-2 and TRBJ2-3; 12 positions agree with TRBD2. The CDR3 totals 17 residues. The germline CDR1 and CDR2 sequences are SGHTA and FQGNSA. V gave up 7 bases and J gave up 8 bases; unmatched junction bases: 16. The DNA of the CDR3 is TGTGCCAGCACCCCTTTGGTTACTAGCGGGAGGTTCGGTACGCAGTATTTT. It yields the protein CASTPLVTSGRFGTQYF.

This chain links TRBV7-2 with TRBJ1-1; 9 bases agree with TRBD1. Losses at the gene ends were 4 bases for V and 6 bases for J; bases not matched to a gene: 6. CDR3 size: 14 residues. CDR1 and CDR2 from the germline V gene are SGHTA and FQGNSA. The CDR3 DNA follows: TGTGCCAGCAGCTCGGGACAGGGAAGGTCTGAAGCTTTCTTT. Its protein product is CASSSGQGRSEAFF.

This clone occurred a few times. The chain uses TRBV7-2 and TRBJ1-6, with unresolved D. V dropped 7 bases and J dropped 8 bases, with 12 bases sitting between them. The germline CDR1 and CDR2 sequences are SGHTA and FQGNSA. CDR3 length: 13 amino acids. DNA of the CDR3: TGTGCCAGCACCCCCGGGAGAGATTCACCCCTCCACTTT. Its translation: CASTPGRDSPLHF.

V gene TRBV18 combines with J gene TRBJ2-5, with no clear D. V was clipped by 3 bases and J by 3 bases, with 8 bases between them. CDR1 and CDR2 from the germline V gene are KGHSH and LQKENI. The CDR3 length is 13 residues. In nucleotides, the CDR3 is TGTGCCAGCTCACCGGACCCTAAAGAGACCCAGTACTTC. This translates into CASSPDPKETQYF.